This TCR beta chain originates from a study of blood T cell repertoires in COVID-19. Background on the study: Both acute and convalescent COVID-19 samples were obtained from the United States, Italy and Spain. Sources were T cells, B-cell-depleted T cells, or PBMCs; the material itself was cDNA or gDNA.

In the original processing: Reference gene primer amplification in the assay estimated nucleated cell counts. Profiled with immunoSEQ multiplex PCR; TCRdb holds only in-frame clones, not every one. The DNA was the basis for D and trimming; V, J and clone size are from that table. The sample lists roughly 200,000 clones, 75% to 90% occurring once. The CDR3 runs to 15 residues. Between the trimmed V and J ends, which lost 0 bases and 2 bases, there was a span of 13 bases. Germline CDR1 and CDR2: GTSNPN and SVGIG (reference sequence). The origin of this receptor is a woman in her sixties or seventies with acute or convalescent COVID-19. Sequenced sample: peripheral blood. This chain connects TRBV30 to TRBJ1-1; tentatively, D is TRBD1 (6 bases). The CDR3, as DNA: TGTGCCTGGAGTGTTAAGGGGGGGGTTAACACTGAAGCTTTCTTT. Translation gives CAWSVKGGVNTEAFF.